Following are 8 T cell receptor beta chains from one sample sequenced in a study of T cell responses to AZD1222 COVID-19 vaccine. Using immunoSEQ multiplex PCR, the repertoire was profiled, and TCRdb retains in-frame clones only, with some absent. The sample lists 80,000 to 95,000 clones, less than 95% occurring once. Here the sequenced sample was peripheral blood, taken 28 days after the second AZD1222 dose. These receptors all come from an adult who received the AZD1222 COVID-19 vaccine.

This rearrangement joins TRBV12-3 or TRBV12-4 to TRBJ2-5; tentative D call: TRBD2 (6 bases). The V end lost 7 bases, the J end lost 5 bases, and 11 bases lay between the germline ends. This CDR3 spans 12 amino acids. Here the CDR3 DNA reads TGTGCCAGCAAGGGGACTTTCGAGACCCAGTACTTC. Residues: CASKGTFETQYF.

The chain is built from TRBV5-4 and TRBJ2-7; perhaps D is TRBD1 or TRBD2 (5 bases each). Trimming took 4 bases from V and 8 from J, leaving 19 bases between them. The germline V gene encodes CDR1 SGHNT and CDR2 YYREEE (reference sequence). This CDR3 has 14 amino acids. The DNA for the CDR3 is TGTGCCAGCAGCCCCGGGACCACCGAGTACAAGCAGTACTTC. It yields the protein CASSPGTTEYKQYF.

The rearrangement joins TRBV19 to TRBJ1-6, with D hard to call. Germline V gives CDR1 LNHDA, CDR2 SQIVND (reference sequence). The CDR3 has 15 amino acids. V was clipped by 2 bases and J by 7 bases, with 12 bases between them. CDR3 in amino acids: CASSIFGRENSPLHF. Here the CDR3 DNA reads TGTGCCAGTAGTATATTCGGGCGGGAGAATTCACCCCTCCACTTT.

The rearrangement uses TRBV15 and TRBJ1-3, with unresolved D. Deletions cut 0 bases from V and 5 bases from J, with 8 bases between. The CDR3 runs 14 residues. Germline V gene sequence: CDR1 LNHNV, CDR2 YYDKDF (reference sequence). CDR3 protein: CATSRDLVRNTIYF. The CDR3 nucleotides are TGTGCCACCAGCAGAGATCTAGTCCGAAACACCATATATTTT.

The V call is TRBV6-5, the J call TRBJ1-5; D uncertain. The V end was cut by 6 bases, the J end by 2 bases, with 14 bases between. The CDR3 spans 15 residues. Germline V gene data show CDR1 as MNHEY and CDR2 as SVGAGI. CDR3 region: CASSPGFVGNQPQHF. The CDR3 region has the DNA TGTGCCAGCAGCCCCGGGTTTGTTGGCAATCAGCCCCAGCATTTT.

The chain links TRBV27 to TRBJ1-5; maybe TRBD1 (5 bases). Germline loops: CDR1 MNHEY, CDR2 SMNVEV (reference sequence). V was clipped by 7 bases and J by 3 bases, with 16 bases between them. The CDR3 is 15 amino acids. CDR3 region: CASTSGGITNQPQHF. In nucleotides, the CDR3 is TGTGCCAGCACCTCTGGGGGGATTACCAATCAGCCCCAGCATTTT.

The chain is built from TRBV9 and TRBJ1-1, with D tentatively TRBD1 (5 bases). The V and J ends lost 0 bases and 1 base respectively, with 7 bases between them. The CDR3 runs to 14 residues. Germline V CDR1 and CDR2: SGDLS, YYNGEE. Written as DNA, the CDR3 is TGTGCCAGCAGCGTAGTTGGGGGGAACACTGAAGCTTTCTTT. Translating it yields CASSVVGGNTEAFF.

CDR3 in DNA: TGTGCCAGTAGTATGGCCTTTGACAGGGTACCCAATCAGCCCCAGCATTTT. It encodes CASSMAFDRVPNQPQHF. This chain uses TRBV19 with TRBJ1-5; TRBD1 aligns across 7 bases. Per germline, CDR1 LNHDA and CDR2 SQIVND (reference sequence). The V and J ends lost 3 bases and 3 bases, in that order; junction bases with no gene match: 11. This CDR3 has 17 residues. The full variable domain, its missing parts supplied by reference TRBV19 and TRBJ1-5, is DGGITQSPKYLFRKEGQNVTLSCEQNLNHDAMYWYRQDPGQGLRLIYYSQIVNDFQKGDIAEGYSVSREKKESFPLTVTSAQKNPTAFYLCASSMAFDRVPNQPQHFGDGTRLSIL.